Following are 5 T cell receptor beta chains from one sample sequenced in a study of T cells in women clearing cervical HPV infection. Data came from immunoSEQ multiplex PCR; TCRdb stores just in-frame clones and leaves some out. This sample's clone table lists 30,000 to 50,000 clones. Sequencing was carried out using blood buffy coat. These receptors were taken from a woman between 18 and 69 years old with a cervical HPV16 infection that either progressed to CIN3+ or cleared (not recorded which).

Remarks on this clone: The read ends 3 residues shy of where the CDR3 ends; the end is completed using the germline J gene. This sequence joins TRBV19 and TRBJ2-7; the D gene is possibly TRBD2 (5 bases). The V gene's germline CDR1 is LNHDA and CDR2 SQIVND (reference sequence). V dropped 1 base and J dropped 6 bases, with 13 bases sitting between them. The CDR3 is 14 residues long. CDR3 amino acids: CASSIGGLASEQYF. CDR3 DNA, as far as it was read: TGTGCCAGTAGTATAGGAGGACTCGCTAGCGAG.

As to this clone: The read is 3 residues too short to cover the CDR3 end, so that end is filled in from the germline J gene. The rearrangement links TRBV20-1 to TRBJ2-1, with 7 bases lining up with TRBD1. Germline-derived CDR1 and CDR2 are DFQATT and SNEGSKA (reference sequence). V was pared by 4 bases and J by 9 bases, with 18 bases of the junction left unmatched. CDR3 length: 16 residues. The CDR3 sequence: CSAIDRENHPTGEQFF. CDR3 bases read: TGCAGTGCTATCGACAGGGAAAACCACCCCACGGGTGAG.

To note about this clone: The read gets to within 3 residues of the CDR3 end, and the germline J gene fills in the rest. The chain carries TRBV2 and TRBJ1-4; D is possibly TRBD1 (6 bases). V was trimmed by 6 bases and J by 3 bases, leaving 11 bases between them. From germline, CDR1 is SNHLY and CDR2 FYNNEI. The CDR3 extends over 14 amino acids. Partial CDR3 DNA: TGTGCCAGCAGCCGACAGGACCCTAATGAAAAA. Protein sequence: CASSRQDPNEK. In full, the CDR3 is CASSRQDPNEKLFF.

CDR3 DNA, as far as it was read: TGTGCCAGCACCTCGGGGGCGGCAGGGGGAGAGACC. Translated, it gives CASTSGAAGGET. The full CDR3 reads CASTSGAAGGETQYF. This rearrangement joins TRBV9 to TRBJ2-5, with D maybe TRBD1 (7 bases). The missing CDR3 end, 3 residues past where the read stops, is filled in from the germline J gene. CDR1 SGDLS and CDR2 YYNGEE come from the germline V gene. The V end lost 6 bases, the J end lost 4 bases, and 19 bases lay between the germline ends. This CDR3 is 15 amino acids long.

Worth noting for this clone: The sequence runs out 3 residues before the end of the CDR3; the remainder is reconstructed from the germline J gene. The chain recombines TRBV10-1 with TRBJ1-2; TRBD1 agrees at 7 bases. This CDR3 has 12 residues. V lost 4 bases, J lost 4 bases, and 0 bases stayed unmatched. Germline V CDR1 and CDR2: WNHNN, SYGVQD (reference sequence). The CDR3 here is CASSGDSYGYTF. Incomplete CDR3 DNA: TGCGCCAGCAGTGGGGACAGCTATGGC.